The rows below give T cell receptor beta chains drawn from one sample of a study of blood T cell repertoires in COVID-19. The repertoire was sequenced with immunoSEQ multiplex PCR; TCRdb's copy has only in-frame clones and lacks some. Of roughly 120,000 clones in the sample, roughly 82% were seen once. Sequencing was carried out using peripheral blood. All receptors derive from a human donor in a cohort sampled during active COVID-19. The CDR3 runs from the conserved cysteine through the conserved F or W. D genes are given only for firm matches. Rows may omit the clone size; those that give it use once, few, many or a size class.

d_call: -
j_call: TRBJ1-1
v_call: TRBV6-2/TRBV6-3
clone_size: once
cdr3_aa: CASSYGQGNTEAFF
cdr3_nt: TGTGCTAGCAGTTACGGCCAGGGTAACACTGAAGCTTTCTTT

d_call: -
j_call: TRBJ2-3
v_call: TRBV10-3
clone_size: -
cdr3_aa: CAISESTRGDTQYF
cdr3_nt: TGTGCCATCAGTGAGTCTACTAGAGGAGATACGCAGTATTTT

d_call: -
j_call: TRBJ1-6
v_call: TRBV3-1/TRBV3-2
clone_size: -
cdr3_aa: CASSQGTTNSPLHF
cdr3_nt: TGTGCCAGCAGCCAAGGGACAACAAATTCACCCCTCCACTTT

d_call: -
j_call: TRBJ2-6
v_call: TRBV2
clone_size: -
cdr3_aa: CASSPDRSGANVLTF
cdr3_nt: TGTGCCAGCAGTCCTGACAGGTCTGGGGCCAACGTCCTGACTTTC

d_call: -
j_call: TRBJ1-1
v_call: TRBV10-2
clone_size: few
cdr3_aa: CASSEIAGSTEAFF
cdr3_nt: TGCGCCAGCAGTGAGATCGCCGGGAGCACTGAAGCTTTCTTT

d_call: -
j_call: TRBJ1-1
v_call: TRBV3-1/TRBV3-2
clone_size: -
cdr3_aa: CASSQDTGFTEAFF
cdr3_nt: TGTGCCAGCAGCCAAGACACGGGGTTCACTGAAGCTTTCTTT

d_call: -
j_call: TRBJ2-7
v_call: TRBV5-1
clone_size: -
cdr3_aa: CASSPTSAYEQYF
cdr3_nt: TGCGCCAGCAGCCCCACATCAGCCTACGAGCAGTACTTC

d_call: -
j_call: TRBJ2-5
v_call: TRBV15
clone_size: -
cdr3_aa: CATSRDIRETQYF
cdr3_nt: TGTGCCACCAGCAGAGATATCCGGGAGACCCAGTACTTC

d_call: -
j_call: TRBJ2-6
v_call: TRBV10-2
clone_size: -
cdr3_aa: CASAQTRSGANVLTF
cdr3_nt: TGCGCCAGCGCCCAAACTCGCTCTGGGGCCAACGTCCTGACTTTC

d_call: TRBD1
j_call: TRBJ1-5
v_call: TRBV3-1/TRBV3-2
clone_size: -
cdr3_aa: CASSQDPTGGGNQPQHF
cdr3_nt: TGTGCCAGCAGCCAAGATCCAACAGGGGGCGGCAATCAGCCCCAGCATTTT

d_call: TRBD1
j_call: TRBJ1-5
v_call: TRBV24-1
clone_size: -
cdr3_aa: CASRQGSNQPQHF
cdr3_nt: TGTGCCAGTAGACAGGGTAGCAATCAGCCCCAGCATTTT

d_call: TRBD1
j_call: TRBJ1-1
v_call: TRBV11-2
clone_size: -
cdr3_aa: CASSSRTGASGEAFF
cdr3_nt: TGTGCCAGCAGCTCCCGGACAGGGGCCTCGGGAGAAGCTTTCTTT

d_call: TRBD1
j_call: TRBJ2-7
v_call: TRBV7-2
clone_size: -
cdr3_aa: CASSPTGGIDEQYF
cdr3_nt: TGTGCCAGCAGCCCGACAGGGGGCATCGACGAGCAGTACTTC

d_call: TRBD1
j_call: TRBJ1-5
v_call: TRBV9
clone_size: few
cdr3_aa: CASSALDRGQPQHF
cdr3_nt: TGTGCCAGCAGCGCGTTAGACAGGGGACAGCCCCAGCATTTT

d_call: -
j_call: TRBJ2-1
v_call: TRBV3-1/TRBV3-2
clone_size: -
cdr3_aa: CASSQDTGSHNEQFF
cdr3_nt: TGTGCCAGCAGCCAAGACACCGGGAGTCACAATGAGCAGTTCTTC

d_call: -
j_call: TRBJ2-2
v_call: TRBV19
clone_size: -
cdr3_aa: CASSIDRGGSNTGELFF
cdr3_nt: TGTGCCAGTAGTATAGATCGCGGCGGATCGAACACCGGGGAGCTGTTTTTT